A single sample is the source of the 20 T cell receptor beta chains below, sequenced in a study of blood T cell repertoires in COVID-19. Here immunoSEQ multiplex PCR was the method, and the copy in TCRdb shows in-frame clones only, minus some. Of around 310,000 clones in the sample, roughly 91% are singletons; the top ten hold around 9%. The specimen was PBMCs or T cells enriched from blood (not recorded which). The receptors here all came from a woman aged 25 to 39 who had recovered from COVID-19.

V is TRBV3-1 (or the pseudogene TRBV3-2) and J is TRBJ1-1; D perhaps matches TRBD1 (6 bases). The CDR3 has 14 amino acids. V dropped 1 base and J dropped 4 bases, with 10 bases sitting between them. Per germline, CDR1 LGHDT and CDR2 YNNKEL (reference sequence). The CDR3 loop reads CASSQGQGTTEAFF. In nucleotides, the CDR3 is TGTGCCAGCAGCCAAGGTCAGGGGACCACTGAAGCTTTCTTT.

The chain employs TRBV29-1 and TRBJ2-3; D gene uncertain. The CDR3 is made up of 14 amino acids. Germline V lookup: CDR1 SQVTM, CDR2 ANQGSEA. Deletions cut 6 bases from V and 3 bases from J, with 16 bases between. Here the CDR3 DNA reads TGCAGCGTGTCGGGTAGAACGGGTACAGATACGCAGTATTTT. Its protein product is CSVSGRTGTDTQYF.

CDR3 bases: TGTGCCAGCAGGGATAAAGCGCCAGGGAAGACTGAAGCTTTCTTT. Translation: CASRDKAPGKTEAFF. This rearrangement joins TRBV7-9 to TRBJ1-1; the D gene is possibly TRBD1 (5 bases). Per germline, CDR1 SEHNR and CDR2 FQNEAQ (reference sequence). The length of the CDR3 is 15 residues. V gave up 6 bases and J gave up 5 bases, with 19 bases separating them.

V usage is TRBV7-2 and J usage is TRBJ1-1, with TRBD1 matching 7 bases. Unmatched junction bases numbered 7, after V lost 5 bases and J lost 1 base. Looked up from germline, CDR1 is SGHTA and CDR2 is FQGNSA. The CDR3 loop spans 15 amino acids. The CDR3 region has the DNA TGTGCCAGCAGCGCACAAACAGGGGCGAACACTGAAGCTTTCTTT. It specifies CASSAQTGANTEAFF.

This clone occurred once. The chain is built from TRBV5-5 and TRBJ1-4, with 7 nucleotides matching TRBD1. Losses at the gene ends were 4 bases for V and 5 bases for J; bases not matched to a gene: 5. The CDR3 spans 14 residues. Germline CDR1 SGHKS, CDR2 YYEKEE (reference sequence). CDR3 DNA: TGTGCCAGCAGCCTGGACAGGCGCAATGAAAAACTGTTTTTT. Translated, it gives CASSLDRRNEKLFF.

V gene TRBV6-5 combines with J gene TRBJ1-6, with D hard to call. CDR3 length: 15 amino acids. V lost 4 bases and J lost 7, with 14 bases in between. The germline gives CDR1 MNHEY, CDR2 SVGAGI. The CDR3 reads CASSSPAGNNSPLHF. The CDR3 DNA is TGTGCCAGCAGTTCCCCAGCGGGGAACAATTCACCCCTCCACTTT.

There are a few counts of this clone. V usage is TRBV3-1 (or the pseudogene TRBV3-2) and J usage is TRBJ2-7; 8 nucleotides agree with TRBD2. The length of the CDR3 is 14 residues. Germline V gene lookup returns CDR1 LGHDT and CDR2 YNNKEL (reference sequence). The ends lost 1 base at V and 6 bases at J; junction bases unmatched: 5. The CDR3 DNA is TGTGCCAGCAGCCAAGGACTAGCGACCACCGAGCAGTACTTC. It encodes CASSQGLATTEQYF.

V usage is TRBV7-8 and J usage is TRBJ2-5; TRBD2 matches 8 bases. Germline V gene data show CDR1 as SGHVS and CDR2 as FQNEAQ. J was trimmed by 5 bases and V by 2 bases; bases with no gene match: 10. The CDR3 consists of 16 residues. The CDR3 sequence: CASSLLTWREDETQYF. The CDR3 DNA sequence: TGTGCCAGCAGCTTACTGACCTGGCGGGAGGATGAGACCCAGTACTTC.

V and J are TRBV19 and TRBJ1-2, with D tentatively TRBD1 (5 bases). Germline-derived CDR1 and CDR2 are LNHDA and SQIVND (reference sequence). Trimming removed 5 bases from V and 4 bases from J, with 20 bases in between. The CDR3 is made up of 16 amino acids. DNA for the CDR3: TGTGCCAGTAGTCTAAGAGCGGGGCAGCGGGGCTATGGCTACACCTTC. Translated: CASSLRAGQRGYGYTF.

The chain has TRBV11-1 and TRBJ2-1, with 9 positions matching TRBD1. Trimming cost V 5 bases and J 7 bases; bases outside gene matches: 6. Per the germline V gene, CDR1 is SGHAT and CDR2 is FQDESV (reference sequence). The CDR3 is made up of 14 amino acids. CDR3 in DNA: TGTGCCAGCAGCCTGTCCGGGACAGGGAATGAGCAGTTCTTC. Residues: CASSLSGTGNEQFF.

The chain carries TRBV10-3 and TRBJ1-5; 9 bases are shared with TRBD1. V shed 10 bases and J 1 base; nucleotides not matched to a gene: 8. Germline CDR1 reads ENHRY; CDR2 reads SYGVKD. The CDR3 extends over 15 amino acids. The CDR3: CATGQGWESNQPQHF. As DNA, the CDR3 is TGTGCCACCGGACAGGGGTGGGAGAGCAATCAGCCCCAGCATTTT.

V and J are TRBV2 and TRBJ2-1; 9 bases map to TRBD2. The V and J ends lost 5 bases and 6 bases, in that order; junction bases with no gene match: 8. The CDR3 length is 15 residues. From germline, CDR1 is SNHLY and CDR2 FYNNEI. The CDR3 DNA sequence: TGTGCCAGCAGTCTATCCGGGACTAGCAGCAATGAGCAGTTCTTC. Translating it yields CASSLSGTSSNEQFF.

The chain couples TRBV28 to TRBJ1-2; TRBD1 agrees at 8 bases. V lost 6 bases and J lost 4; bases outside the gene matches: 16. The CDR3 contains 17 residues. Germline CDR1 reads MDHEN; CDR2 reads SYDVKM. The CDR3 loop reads CASRHTKDRAFSYGYTF. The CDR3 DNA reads TGTGCCAGCAGGCACACCAAGGACAGGGCGTTTAGCTATGGCTACACCTTC.

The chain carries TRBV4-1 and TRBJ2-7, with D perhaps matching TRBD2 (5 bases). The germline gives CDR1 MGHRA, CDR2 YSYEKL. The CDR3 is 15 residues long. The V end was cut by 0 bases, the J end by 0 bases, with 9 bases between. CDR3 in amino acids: CASSQDRSGSYEQYF. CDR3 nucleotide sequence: TGCGCCAGCAGCCAAGACCGGAGCGGCTCCTACGAGCAGTACTTC.

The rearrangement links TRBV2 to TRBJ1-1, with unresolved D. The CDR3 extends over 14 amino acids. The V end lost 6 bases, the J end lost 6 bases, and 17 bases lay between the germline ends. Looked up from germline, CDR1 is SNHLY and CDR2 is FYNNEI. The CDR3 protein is CASSENGVGPEAFF. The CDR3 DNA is TGTGCCAGCAGCGAGAACGGGGTAGGGCCTGAAGCTTTCTTT.

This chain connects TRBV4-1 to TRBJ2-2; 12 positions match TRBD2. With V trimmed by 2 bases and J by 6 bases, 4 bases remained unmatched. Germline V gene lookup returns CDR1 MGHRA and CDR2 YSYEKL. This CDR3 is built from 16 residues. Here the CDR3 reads CASSQPTSGRAGELFF. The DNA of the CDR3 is TGCGCCAGCAGCCAACCGACTAGCGGGAGAGCCGGGGAGCTGTTTTTT.

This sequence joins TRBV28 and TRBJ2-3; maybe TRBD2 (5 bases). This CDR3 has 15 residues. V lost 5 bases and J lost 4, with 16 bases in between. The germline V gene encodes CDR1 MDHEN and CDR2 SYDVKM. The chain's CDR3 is CASSLTYLGADTQYF. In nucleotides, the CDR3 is TGTGCCAGCAGTCTGACTTACCTGGGAGCAGATACGCAGTATTTT.

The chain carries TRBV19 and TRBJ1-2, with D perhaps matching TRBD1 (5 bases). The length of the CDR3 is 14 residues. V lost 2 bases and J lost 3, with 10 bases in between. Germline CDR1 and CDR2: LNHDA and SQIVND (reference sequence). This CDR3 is CASSIQGADYGYTF. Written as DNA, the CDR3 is TGTGCCAGTAGTATACAAGGGGCAGACTATGGCTACACCTTC. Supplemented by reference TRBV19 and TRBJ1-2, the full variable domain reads DGGITQSPKYLFRKEGQNVTLSCEQNLNHDAMYWYRQDPGQGLRLIYYSQIVNDFQKGDIAEGYSVSREKKESFPLTVTSAQKNPTAFYLCASSIQGADYGYTFGSGTRLTVV.

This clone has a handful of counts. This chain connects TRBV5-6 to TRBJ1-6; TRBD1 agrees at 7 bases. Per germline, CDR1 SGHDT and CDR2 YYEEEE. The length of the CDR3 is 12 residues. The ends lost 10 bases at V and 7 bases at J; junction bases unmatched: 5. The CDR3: CAGQTGNSPLHF. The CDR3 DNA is TGTGCCGGCCAGACAGGGAATTCACCCCTCCACTTT.

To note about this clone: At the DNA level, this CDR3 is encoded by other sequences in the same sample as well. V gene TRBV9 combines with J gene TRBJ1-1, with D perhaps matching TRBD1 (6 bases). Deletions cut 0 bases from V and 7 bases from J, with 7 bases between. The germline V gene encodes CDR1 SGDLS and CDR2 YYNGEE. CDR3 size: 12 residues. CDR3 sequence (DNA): TGTGCCAGCAGCGTAGGAGGGGGTGAAGCTTTCTTT. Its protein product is CASSVGGGEAFF.